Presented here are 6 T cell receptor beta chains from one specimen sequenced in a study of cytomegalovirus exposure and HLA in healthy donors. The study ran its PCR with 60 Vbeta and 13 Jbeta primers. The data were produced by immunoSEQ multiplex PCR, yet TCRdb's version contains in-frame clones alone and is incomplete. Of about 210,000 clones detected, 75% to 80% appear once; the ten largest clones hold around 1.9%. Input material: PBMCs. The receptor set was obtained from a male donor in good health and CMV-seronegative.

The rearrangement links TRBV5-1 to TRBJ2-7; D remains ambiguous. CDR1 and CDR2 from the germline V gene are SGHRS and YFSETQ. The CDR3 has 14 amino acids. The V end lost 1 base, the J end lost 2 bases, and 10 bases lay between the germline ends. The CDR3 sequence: CASSLSRLTYEQYF. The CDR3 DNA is TGCGCCAGCAGCTTGAGCAGGCTTACCTACGAGCAGTACTTC.

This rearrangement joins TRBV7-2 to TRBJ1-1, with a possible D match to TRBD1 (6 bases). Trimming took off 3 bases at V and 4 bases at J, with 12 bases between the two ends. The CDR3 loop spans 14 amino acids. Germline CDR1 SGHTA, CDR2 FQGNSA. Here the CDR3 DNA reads TGTGCCAGCAGCTTTGGGAGGGGGAGCACTGAAGCTTTCTTT. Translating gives CASSFGRGSTEAFF.

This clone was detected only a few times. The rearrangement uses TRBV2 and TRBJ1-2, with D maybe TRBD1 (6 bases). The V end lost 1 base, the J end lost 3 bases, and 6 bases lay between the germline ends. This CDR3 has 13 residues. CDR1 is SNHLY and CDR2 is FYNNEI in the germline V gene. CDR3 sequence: CASSEGQDYGYTF. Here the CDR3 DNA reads TGTGCCAGCAGTGAAGGACAGGACTATGGCTACACCTTC.

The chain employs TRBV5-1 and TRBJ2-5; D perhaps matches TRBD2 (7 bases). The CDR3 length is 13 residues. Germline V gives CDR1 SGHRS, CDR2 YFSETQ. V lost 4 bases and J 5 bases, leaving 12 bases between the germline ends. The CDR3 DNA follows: TGCGCCAGCAGCAACGGGGGGCGGGAGACCCAGTACTTC. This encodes CASSNGGRETQYF. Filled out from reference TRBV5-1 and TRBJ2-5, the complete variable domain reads KAGVTQTPRYLIKTRGQQVTLSCSPISGHRSVSWYQQTPGQGLQFLFEYFSETQRNKGNFPGRFSGRQFSNSRSEMNVSTLELGDSALYLCASSNGGRETQYFGPGTRLLVL.

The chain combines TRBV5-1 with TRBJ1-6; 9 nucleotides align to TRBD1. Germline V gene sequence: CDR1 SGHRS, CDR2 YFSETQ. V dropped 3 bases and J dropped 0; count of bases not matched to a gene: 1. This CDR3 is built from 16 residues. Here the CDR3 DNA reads TGCGCCAGCAGCTCGGACAGGGGCTCCTATAATTCACCCCTCCACTTT. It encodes CASSSDRGSYNSPLHF.

CDR3 sequence (DNA): TGTGCCAGCAGTTCCGGCGGGACGGGGGATTCACCCCTCCACTTT. Protein product: CASSSGGTGDSPLHF. This chain uses TRBV28 with TRBJ1-6; tentatively, D is TRBD1 (5 bases). Between the trimmed V and J ends, which lost 4 bases and 8 bases, there was a span of 15 bases. The CDR3 is 15 amino acids. Germline loops: CDR1 MDHEN, CDR2 SYDVKM. Complete variable domain (other parts from reference TRBV28 and TRBJ1-6): DVKVTQSSRYLVKRTGEKVFLECVQDMDHENMFWYRQDPGLGLRLIYFSYDVKMKEKGDIPEGYSVSREKKERFSLILESASTNQTSMYLCASSSGGTGDSPLHFGNGTRLTVT.